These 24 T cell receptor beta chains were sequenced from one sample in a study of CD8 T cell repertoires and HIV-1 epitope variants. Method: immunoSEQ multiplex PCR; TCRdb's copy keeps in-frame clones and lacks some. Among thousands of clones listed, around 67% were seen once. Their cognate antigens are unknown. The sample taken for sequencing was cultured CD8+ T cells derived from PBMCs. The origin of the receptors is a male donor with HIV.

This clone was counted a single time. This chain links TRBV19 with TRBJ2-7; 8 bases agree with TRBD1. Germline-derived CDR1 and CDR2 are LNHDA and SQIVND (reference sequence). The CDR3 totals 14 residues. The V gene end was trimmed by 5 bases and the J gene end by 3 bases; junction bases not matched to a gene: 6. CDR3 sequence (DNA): TGTGCCAGTAGTTACGGGACAGGCTACTACGAGCAGTACTTC. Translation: CASSYGTGYYEQYF.

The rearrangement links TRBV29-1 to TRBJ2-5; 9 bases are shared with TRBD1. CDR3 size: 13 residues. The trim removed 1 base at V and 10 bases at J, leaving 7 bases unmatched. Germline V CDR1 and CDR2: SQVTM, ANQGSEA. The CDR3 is CSVEAGDREGQYF. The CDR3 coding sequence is TGCAGCGTTGAAGCGGGGGACAGGGAAGGCCAGTACTTC.

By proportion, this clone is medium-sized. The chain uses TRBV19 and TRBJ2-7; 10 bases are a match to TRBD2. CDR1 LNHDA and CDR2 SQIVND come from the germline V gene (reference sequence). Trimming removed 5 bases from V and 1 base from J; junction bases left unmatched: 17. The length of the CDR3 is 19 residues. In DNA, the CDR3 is TGTGCCAGTAGTCCTCCTAGCGGGGGCCATCTCTTTAATTCCTACGAGCAGTACTTC. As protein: CASSPPSGGHLFNSYEQYF.

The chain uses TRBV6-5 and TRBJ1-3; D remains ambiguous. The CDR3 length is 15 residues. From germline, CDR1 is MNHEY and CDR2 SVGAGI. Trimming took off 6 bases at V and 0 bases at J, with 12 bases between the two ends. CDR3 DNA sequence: TGTGCCAGCAGCCCTCGGAGTATCTCTGGAAACACCATATATTTT. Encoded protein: CASSPRSISGNTIYF.

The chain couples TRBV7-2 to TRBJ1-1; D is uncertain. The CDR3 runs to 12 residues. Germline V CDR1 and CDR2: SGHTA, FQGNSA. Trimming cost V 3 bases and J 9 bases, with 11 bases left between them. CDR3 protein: CASSLSGEKAFF. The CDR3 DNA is TGTGCCAGCAGCTTGAGTGGGGAAAAAGCTTTCTTT. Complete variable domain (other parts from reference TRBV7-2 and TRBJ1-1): GAGVSQSPSNKVTEKGKDVELRCDPISGHTALYWYRQSLGQGLEFLIYFQGNSAPDKSGLPSDRFSAERTGGSVSTLTIQRTQQEDSAVYLCASSLSGEKAFFGQGTRLTVV.

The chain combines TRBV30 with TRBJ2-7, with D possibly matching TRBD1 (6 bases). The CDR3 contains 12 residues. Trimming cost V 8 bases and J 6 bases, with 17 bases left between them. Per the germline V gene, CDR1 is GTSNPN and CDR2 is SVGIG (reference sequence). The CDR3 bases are TGTGCCGGGGACCTCACAGGGTCCGAGCAGTACTTC. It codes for CAGDLTGSEQYF.

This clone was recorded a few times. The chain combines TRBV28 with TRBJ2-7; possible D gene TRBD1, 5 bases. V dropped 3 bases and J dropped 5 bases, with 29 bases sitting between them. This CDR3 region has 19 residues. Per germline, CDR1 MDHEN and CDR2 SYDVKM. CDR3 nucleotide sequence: TGTGCCAGCAGTTTCCCCACCCCAGGCGGAAGGGGTCCCATGCACGAGCAGTACTTC. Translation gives CASSFPTPGGRGPMHEQYF.

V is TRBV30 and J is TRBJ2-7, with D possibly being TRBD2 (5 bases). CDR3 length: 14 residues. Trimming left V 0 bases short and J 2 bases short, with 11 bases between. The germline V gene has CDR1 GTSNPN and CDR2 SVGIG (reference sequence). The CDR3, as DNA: TGTGCCTGGAGTGTACTAGACGGAGCCTACGAGCAGTACTTC. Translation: CAWSVLDGAYEQYF.

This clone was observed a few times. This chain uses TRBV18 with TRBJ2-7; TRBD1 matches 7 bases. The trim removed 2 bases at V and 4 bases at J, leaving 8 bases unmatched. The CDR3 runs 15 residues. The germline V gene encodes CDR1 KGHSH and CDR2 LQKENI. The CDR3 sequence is CASSPSQGGLYEQYF. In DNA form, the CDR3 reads TGTGCCAGCTCACCATCTCAAGGGGGCCTTTACGAGCAGTACTTC. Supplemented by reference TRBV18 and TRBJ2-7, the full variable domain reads NAGVMQNPRHLVRRRGQEARLRCSPMKGHSHVYWYRQLPEEGLKFMVYLQKENIIDESGMPKERFSAEFPKEGPSILRIQQVVRGDSAAYFCASSPSQGGLYEQYFGPGTRLTVT.

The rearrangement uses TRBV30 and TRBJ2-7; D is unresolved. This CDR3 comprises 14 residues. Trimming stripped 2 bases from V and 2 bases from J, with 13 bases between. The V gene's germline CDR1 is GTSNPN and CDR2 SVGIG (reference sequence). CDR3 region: CAWSRVQAPYEQYF. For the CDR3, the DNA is TGTGCCTGGAGTAGGGTCCAGGCCCCCTACGAGCAGTACTTC.

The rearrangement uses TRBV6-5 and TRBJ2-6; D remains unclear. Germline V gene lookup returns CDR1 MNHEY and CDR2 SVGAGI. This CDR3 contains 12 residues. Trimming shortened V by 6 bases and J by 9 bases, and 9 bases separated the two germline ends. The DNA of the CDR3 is TGTGCCAGCAGCCCCTCGGGCAACGTCCTGACTTTC. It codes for CASSPSGNVLTF.

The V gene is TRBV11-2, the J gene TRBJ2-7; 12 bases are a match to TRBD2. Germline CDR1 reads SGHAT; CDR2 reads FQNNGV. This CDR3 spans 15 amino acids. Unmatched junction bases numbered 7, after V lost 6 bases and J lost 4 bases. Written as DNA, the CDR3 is TGTGCCAGCAGTCTCACCGGGACTAGCGGGTACGAGCAGTACTTC. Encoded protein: CASSLTGTSGYEQYF.

The CDR3 reads CASSQDIQGESPLHF. CDR3 nucleotide sequence: TGCGCCAGCAGCCAAGATATACAGGGGGAATCACCCCTCCACTTT. The V gene is TRBV4-3, the J gene TRBJ1-6; 8 nucleotides match TRBD1. Germline CDR1 LGHNA, CDR2 YSLEER. This CDR3 contains 15 residues. J lost 10 bases, V lost 0 bases, and 5 bases had no gene match.

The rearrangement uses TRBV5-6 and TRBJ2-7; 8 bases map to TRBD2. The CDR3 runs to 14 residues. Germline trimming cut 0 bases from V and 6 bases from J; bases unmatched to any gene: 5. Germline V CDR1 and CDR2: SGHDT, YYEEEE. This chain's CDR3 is CASSLGLALGEQYF. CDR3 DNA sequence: TGTGCCAGCAGCTTGGGACTAGCGCTGGGCGAGCAGTACTTC.

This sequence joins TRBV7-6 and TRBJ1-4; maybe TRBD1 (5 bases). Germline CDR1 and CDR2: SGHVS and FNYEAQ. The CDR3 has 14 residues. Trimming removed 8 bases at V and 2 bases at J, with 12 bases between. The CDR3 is CASGGELTNEKLFF. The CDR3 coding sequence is TGTGCCAGCGGGGGGGAACTCACTAATGAAAAACTGTTTTTT.

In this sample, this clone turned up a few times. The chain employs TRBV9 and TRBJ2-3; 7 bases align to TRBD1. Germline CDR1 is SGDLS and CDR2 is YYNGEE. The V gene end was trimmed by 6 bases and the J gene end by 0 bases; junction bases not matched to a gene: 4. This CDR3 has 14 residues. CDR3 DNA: TGTGCCAGCAAGGGGACAGCGAGCACAGATACGCAGTATTTT. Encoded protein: CASKGTASTDTQYF.

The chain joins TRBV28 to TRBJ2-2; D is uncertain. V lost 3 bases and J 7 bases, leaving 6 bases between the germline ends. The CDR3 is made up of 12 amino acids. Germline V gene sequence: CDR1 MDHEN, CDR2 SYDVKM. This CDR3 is CASSFGFGELFF. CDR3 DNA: TGTGCCAGCAGTTTCGGGTTCGGGGAGCTGTTTTTT.

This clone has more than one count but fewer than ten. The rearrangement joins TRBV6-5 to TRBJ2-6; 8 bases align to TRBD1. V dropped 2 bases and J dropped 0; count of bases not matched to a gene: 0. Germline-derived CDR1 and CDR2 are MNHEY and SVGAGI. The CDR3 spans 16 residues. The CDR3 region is CASSYTGGSGANVLTF. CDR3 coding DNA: TGTGCCAGCAGTTACACAGGGGGCTCTGGGGCCAACGTCCTGACTTTC.

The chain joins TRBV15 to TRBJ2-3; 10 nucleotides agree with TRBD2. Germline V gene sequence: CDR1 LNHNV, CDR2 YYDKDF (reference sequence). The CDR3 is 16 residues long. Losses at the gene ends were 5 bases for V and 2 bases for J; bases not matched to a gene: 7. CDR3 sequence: CATSGVAGGFTDTQYF. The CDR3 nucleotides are TGTGCCACCAGCGGAGTAGCGGGAGGTTTCACAGATACGCAGTATTTT.

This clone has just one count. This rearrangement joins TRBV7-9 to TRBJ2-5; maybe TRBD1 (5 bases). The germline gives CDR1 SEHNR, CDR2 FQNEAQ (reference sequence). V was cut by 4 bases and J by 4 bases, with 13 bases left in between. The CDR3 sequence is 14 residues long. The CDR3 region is CASSSTQGLETQYF. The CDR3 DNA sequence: TGTGCCAGCAGCTCGACCCAGGGTTTAGAGACCCAGTACTTC. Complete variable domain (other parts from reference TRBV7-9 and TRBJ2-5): DTGVSQNPRHKITKRGQNVTFRCDPISEHNRLYWYRQTLGQGPEFLTYFQNEAQLEKSRLLSDRFSAERPKGSFSTLEIQRTEQGDSAMYLCASSSTQGLETQYFGPGTRLLVL.

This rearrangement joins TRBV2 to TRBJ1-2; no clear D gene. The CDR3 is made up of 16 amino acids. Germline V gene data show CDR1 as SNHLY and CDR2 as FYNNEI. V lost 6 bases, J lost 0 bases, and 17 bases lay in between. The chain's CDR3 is CASSERPPAPNYGYTF. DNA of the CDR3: TGTGCCAGCAGCGAGAGACCTCCTGCCCCTAACTATGGCTACACCTTC.

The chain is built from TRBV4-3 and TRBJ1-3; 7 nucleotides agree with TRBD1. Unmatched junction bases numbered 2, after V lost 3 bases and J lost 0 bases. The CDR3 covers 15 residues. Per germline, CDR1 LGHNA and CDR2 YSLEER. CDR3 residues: CASSHGTASGNTIYF. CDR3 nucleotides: TGCGCCAGCAGCCACGGGACAGCCTCTGGAAACACCATATATTTT.

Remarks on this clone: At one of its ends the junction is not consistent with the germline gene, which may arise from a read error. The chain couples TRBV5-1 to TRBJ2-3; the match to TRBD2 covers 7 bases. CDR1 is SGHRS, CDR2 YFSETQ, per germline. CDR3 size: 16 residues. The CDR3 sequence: CASGLGEGPGADTQYF. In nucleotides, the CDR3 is TGCGCCAGCGGCTTAGGGGAGGGCCCTGGGGCAGATACGCAGTATTTT. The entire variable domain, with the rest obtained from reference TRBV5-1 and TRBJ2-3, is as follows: KAGVTQTPRYLIKTRGQQVTLSCSPISGHRSVSWYQQTPGQGLQFLFEYFSETQRNKGNFPGRFSGRQFSNSRSEMNVSTLELGDSALYLCASGLGEGPGADTQYFGPGTRLTVL.

The CDR3 DNA follows: TGTGCCAGCAGTTTTGGGCTGAGCCGCAGGGGGGAGACCCAGTACTTC. Protein sequence: CASSFGLSRRGETQYF. V is TRBV28 and J is TRBJ2-5, with TRBD1 matching over 7 bases. Germline V gene lookup returns CDR1 MDHEN and CDR2 SYDVKM. V shed 3 bases and J 5 bases; nucleotides not matched to a gene: 12. There are 16 residues in the CDR3.